The clone carrying this TCR beta chain was seen once. Sequenced by immunoSEQ multiplex PCR; TCRdb stores in-frame clones only, minus some. The profile shows tens of thousands of clones, around 90% of them singletons. The germline V and J ends were trimmed by 7 bases and 1 base, with 13 bases remaining between them. The CDR3 has 14 residues. The germline V gene encodes CDR1 SEHNR and CDR2 FQNEAQ (reference sequence). The data originate from a study of control samples from healthy donors and cancer patients. This TCR was recovered from a woman between 70 and 85 years old in good health. The chain carries TRBV7-9 and TRBJ1-1; D is uncertain. The sequencing sample was made of blood. CDR3 nucleotides: TGTGCCAGCACCCCGCAACTGGCGAACACTGAAGCTTTCTTT. Its translation: CASTPQLANTEAFF. Looking up the rest from reference TRBV7-9 and TRBJ1-1 gives the full variable domain: DTGVSQNPRHKITKRGQNVTFRCDPISEHNRLYWYRQTLGQGPEFLTYFQNEAQLEKSRLLSDRFSAERPKGSFSTLEIQRTEQGDSAMYLCASTPQLANTEAFFGQGTRLTVV.